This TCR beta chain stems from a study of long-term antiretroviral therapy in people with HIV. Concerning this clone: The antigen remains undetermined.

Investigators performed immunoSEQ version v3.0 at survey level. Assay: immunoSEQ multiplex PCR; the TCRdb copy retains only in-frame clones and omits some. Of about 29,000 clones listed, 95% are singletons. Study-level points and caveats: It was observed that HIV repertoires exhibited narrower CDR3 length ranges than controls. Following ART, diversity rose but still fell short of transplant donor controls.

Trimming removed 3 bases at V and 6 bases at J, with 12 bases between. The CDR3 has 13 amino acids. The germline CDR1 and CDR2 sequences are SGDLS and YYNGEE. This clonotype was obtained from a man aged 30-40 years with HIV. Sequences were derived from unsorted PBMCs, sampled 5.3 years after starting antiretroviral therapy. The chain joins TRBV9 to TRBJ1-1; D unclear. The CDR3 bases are TGTGCCAGCAGCGCGGGCCTTATGGCTGAAGCTTTCTTT. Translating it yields CASSAGLMAEAFF.